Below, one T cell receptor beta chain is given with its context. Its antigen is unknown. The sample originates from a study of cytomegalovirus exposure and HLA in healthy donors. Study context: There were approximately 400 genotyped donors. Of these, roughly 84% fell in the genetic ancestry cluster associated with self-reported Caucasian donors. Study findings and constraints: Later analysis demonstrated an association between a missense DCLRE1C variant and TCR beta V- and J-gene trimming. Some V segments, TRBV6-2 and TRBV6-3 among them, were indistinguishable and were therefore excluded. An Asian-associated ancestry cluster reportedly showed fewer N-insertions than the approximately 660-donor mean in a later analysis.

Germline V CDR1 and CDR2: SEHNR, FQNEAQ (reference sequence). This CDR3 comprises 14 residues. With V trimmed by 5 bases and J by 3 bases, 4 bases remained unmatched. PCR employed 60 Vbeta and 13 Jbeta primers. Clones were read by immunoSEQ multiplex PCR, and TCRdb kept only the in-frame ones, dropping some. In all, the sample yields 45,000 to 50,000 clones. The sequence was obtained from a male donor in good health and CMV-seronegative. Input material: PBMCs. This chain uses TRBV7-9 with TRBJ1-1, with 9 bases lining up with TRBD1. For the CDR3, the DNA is TGTGCCAGCAGCCAGGACAGGGGTGACACTGAAGCTTTCTTT. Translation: CASSQDRGDTEAFF.